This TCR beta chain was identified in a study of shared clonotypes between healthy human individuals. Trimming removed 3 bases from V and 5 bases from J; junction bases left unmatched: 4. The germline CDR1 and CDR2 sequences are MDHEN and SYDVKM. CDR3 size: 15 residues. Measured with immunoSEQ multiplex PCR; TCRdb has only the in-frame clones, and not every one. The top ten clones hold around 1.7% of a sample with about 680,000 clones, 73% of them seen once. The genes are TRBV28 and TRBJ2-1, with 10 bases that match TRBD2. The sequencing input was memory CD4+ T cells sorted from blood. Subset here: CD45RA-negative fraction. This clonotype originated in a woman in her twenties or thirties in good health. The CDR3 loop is CASSFIAGGHNEQFF. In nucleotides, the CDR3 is TGTGCCAGCAGTTTTATAGCGGGAGGTCACAATGAGCAGTTCTTC.